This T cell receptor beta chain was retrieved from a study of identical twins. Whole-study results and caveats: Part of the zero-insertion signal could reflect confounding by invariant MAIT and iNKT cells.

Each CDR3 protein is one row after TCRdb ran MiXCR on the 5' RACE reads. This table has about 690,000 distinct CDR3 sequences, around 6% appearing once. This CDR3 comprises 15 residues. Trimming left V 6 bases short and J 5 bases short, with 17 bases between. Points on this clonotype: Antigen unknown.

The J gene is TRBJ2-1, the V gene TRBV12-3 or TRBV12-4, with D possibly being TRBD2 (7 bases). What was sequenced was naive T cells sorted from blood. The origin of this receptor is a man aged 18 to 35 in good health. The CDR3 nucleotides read TGTGCCAGCAGCCTGAGGGGGGGAGAGGACAATGAGCAGTTCTTC. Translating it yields CASSLRGGEDNEQFF.